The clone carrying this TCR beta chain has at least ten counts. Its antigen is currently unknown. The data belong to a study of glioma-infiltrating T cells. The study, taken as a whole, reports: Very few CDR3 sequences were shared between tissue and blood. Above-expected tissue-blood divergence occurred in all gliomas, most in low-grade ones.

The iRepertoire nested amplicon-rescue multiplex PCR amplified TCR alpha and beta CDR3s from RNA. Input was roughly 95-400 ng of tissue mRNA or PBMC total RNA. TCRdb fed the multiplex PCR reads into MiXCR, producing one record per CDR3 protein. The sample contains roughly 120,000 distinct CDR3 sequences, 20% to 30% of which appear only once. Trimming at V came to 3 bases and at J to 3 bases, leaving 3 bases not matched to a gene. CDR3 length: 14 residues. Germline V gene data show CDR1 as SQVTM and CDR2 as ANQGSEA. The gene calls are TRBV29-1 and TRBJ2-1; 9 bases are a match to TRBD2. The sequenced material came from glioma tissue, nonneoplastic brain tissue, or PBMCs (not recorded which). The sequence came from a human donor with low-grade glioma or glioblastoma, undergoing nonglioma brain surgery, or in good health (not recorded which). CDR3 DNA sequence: TGCAGCGTTGACCCTAGCGGGAACTACAATGAGCAGTTCTTC. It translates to CSVDPSGNYNEQFF.